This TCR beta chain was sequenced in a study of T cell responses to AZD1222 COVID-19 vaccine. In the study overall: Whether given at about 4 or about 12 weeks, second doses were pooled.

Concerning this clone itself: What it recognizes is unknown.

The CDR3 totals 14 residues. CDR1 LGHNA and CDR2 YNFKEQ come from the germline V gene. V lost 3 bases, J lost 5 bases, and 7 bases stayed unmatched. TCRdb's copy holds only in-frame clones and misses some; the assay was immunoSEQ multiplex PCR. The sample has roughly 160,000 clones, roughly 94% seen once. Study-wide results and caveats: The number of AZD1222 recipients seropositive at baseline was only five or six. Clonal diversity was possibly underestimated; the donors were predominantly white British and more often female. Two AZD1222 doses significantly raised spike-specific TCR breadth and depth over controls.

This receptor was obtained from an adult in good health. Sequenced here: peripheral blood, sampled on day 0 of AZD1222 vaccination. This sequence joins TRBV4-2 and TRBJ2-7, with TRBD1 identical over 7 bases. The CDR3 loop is CASSQVTGVHEQYF. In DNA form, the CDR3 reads TGTGCCAGCAGCCAGGTAACAGGGGTCCACGAGCAGTACTTC.